One sample yielded the 6 T cell receptor beta chains listed below, sequenced in a study of cytomegalovirus exposure and HLA in healthy donors. Primers included in the PCR were 60 Vbeta and 13 Jbeta primers. Data came from immunoSEQ multiplex PCR; TCRdb stores just in-frame clones and leaves some out. The table has under 150,000 clones, more than 75% seen once. Sequenced input: PBMCs. The receptors come from a man aged 18 to 30 in good health and CMV-seronegative.

The chain is built from TRBV4-1 and TRBJ2-2; TRBD1 might be the D (5 bases). Germline V gene lookup returns CDR1 MGHRA and CDR2 YSYEKL. V dropped 7 bases and J dropped 5 bases, with 20 bases sitting between them. This CDR3 is built from 16 residues. The CDR3 is CASTDEAGARTGELFF. Here the CDR3 DNA reads TGCGCCAGCACCGATGAGGCTGGGGCGCGGACCGGGGAGCTGTTTTTT.

The V call is TRBV19, the J call TRBJ2-1; maybe TRBD1 (5 bases). V lost 9 bases to trimming and J lost 8 bases, with 17 bases between them. This CDR3 region has 13 residues. From germline, CDR1 is LNHDA and CDR2 SQIVND (reference sequence). The CDR3 DNA is TGTGCCAGCCAGGTTAGGCTAGGGGATGAGCAGTTCTTC. Translating it yields CASQVRLGDEQFF.

The chain uses TRBV2 and TRBJ1-5, with 8 bases that match TRBD1. CDR1 is SNHLY, CDR2 FYNNEI, per germline. The CDR3 totals 13 residues. With 4 bases clipped from V and 4 bases from J, the junction kept 0 bases outside the gene matches. CDR3 protein: CASSGTGNQPQHF. Here the CDR3 DNA reads TGTGCCAGCAGTGGGACAGGGAATCAGCCCCAGCATTTT.

The chain uses TRBV5-5 and TRBJ1-4, with a possible D match to TRBD1 (6 bases). The CDR3 consists of 16 residues. The V end lost 0 bases, the J end lost 5 bases, and 14 bases lay between the germline ends. Germline V CDR1 and CDR2: SGHKS, YYEKEE (reference sequence). The CDR3 nucleotides are TGTGCCAGCAGCTTGGCTACAGGGAAGAACAATGAAAAACTGTTTTTT. Protein: CASSLATGKNNEKLFF.

The V call is TRBV6-5, the J call TRBJ1-2; 8 nucleotides align to TRBD1. Trimming cost V 6 bases and J 4 bases; bases outside gene matches: 10. Germline loops: CDR1 MNHEY, CDR2 SVGAGI. The CDR3 is made up of 15 amino acids. The CDR3 region is CASRTDAGGTYGYTF. The CDR3 nucleotides are TGTGCCAGCAGAACTGACGCAGGGGGCACCTATGGCTACACCTTC.

The chain is built from TRBV28 and TRBJ1-1; TRBD1 is a possible D gene (6 bases). CDR3 size: 14 residues. Germline CDR1 reads MDHEN; CDR2 reads SYDVKM. V lost 8 bases and J lost 1, with 14 bases in between. The CDR3 nucleotides read TGTGCCAGCGGGATTACAGGGTGGAACACTGAAGCTTTCTTT. This gives the protein CASGITGWNTEAFF.